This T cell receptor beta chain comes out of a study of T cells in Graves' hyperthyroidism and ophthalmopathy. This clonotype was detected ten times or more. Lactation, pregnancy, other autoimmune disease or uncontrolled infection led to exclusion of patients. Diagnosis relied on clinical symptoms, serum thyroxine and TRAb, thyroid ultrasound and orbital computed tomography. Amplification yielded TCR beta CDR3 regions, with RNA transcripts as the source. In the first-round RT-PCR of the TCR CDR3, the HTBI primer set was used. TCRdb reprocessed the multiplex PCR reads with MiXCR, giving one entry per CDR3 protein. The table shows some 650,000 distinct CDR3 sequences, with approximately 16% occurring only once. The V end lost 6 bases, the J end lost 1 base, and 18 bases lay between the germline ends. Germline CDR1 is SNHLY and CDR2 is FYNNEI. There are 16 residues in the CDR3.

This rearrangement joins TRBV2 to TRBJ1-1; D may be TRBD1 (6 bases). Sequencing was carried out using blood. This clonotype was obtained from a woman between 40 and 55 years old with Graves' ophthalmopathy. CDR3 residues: CASRKQGSRANTEAFF. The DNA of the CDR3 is TGTGCCAGCAGAAAACAGGGTAGCCGTGCGAACACTGAAGCTTTCTTT.